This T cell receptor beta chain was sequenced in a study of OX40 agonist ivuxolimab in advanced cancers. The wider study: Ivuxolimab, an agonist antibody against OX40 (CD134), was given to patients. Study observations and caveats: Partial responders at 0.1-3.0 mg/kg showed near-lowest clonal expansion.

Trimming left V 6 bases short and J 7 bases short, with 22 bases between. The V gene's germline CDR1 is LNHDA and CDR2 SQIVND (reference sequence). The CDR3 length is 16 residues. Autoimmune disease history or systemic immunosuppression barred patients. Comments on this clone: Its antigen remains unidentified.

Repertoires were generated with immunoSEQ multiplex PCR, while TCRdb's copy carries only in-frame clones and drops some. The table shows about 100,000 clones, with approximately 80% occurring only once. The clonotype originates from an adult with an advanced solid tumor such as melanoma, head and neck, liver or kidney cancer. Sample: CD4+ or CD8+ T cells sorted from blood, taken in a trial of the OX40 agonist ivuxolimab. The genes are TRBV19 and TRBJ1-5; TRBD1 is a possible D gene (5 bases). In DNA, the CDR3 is TGTGCCAGTAGGATCACAGGAAACAGCTACGGACAGCCCCAGCATTTT. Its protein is CASRITGNSYGQPQHF.